The subject of this entry is one T cell receptor beta chain. Its specificity is unknown. Here immunoSEQ multiplex PCR was the method, and the copy in TCRdb shows in-frame clones only, minus some. The sample has roughly 110,000 clones; roughly 88% are singletons. The CDR3 consists of 11 residues. Germline lookup yields CDR1 SQVTM and CDR2 ANQGSEA. The germline V and J ends were trimmed by 7 bases and 5 bases, with 11 bases remaining between them. The sample belongs to a study of T cell responses to AZD1222 COVID-19 vaccine. Study-wide points: Only 5 or 6 people who got AZD1222 tested seropositive at baseline.

The material was peripheral blood, obtained on day 0 of AZD1222 vaccination. The sequence was obtained from an adult in good health. The chain is built from TRBV29-1 and TRBJ2-5; either TRBD1 or TRBD2 may supply D (5 bases each). Here the CDR3 reads CSGGESETQYF. In DNA, the CDR3 is TGCAGCGGAGGGGAATCGGAGACCCAGTACTTC.